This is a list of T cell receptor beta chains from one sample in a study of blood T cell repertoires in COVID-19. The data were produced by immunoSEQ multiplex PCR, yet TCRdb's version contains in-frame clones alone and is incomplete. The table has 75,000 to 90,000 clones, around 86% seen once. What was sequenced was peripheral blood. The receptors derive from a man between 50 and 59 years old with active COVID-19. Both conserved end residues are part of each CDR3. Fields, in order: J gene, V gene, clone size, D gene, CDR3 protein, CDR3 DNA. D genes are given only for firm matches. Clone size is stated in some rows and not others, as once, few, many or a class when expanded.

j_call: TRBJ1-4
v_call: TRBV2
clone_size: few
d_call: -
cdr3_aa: CASTSWNEKLFF
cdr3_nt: TGTGCCAGCACGAGTTGGAATGAAAAACTGTTTTTT

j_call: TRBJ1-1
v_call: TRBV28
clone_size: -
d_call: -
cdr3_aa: CASSFSRGVAEAFF
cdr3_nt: TGTGCCAGCAGTTTCAGTAGGGGTGTAGCTGAAGCTTTCTTT

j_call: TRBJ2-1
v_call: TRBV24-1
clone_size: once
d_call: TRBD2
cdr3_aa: CATSDLDREGGVTYNEQFF
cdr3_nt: TGTGCCACCAGTGATTTAGACCGGGAGGGCGGGGTCACCTACAATGAGCAGTTCTTC

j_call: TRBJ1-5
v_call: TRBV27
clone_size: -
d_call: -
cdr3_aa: CASALRADSNQPQHF
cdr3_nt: TGTGCCAGCGCACTGAGGGCAGATAGCAATCAGCCCCAGCATTTT

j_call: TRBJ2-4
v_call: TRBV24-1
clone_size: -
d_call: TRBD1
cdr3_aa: CATSSSGTGLDIQYF
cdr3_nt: TGTGCCACCAGTTCCTCCGGGACAGGGTTAGACATTCAGTACTTC

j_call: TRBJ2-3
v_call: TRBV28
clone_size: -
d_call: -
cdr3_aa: CASSLRDTQYF
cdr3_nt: TGTGCCAGCAGTTTGCGCGATACGCAGTATTTT

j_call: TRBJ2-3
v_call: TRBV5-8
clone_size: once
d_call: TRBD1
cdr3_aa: CASSHMDRASTDTQYF
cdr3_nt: TGTGCCAGCAGCCATATGGACAGGGCTAGCACAGATACGCAGTATTTT

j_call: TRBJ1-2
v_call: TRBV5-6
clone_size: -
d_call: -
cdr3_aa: CASSNSGGYGYTF
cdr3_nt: TGTGCCAGCAGCAATTCCGGGGGCTATGGCTACACCTTC

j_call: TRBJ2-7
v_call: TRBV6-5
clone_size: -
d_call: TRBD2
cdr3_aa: CASSPGASGSHEQYF
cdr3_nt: TGTGCCAGCAGTCCCGGGGCTAGCGGGAGCCACGAGCAGTACTTC

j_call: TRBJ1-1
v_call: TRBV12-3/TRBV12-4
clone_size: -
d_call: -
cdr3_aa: CASSPIGGREAFF
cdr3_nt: TGTGCCAGCAGCCCAATCGGAGGTCGGGAAGCTTTCTTT

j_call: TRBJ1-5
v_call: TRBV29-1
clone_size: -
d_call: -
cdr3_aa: CSVAQELNQPQHF
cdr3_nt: TGCAGCGTTGCTCAGGAACTCAATCAGCCCCAGCATTTT

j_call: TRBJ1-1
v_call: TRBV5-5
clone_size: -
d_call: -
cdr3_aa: CASSLGPGNEAFF
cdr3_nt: TGTGCCAGCAGCTTGGGCCCAGGGAATGAAGCTTTCTTT

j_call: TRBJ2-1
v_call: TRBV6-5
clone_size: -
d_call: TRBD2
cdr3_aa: CATETGTSGRAVIF
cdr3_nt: TGTGCCACAGAGACCGGGACTAGCGGGAGGGCCGTTATCTTC

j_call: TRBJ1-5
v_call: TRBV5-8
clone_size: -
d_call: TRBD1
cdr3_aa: CASSPRGHYSNQPQHF
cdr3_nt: TGTGCCAGCAGCCCCAGGGGGCACTATAGCAATCAGCCCCAGCATTTT

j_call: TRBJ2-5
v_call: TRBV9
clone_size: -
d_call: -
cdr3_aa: CASSVQGRETQYF
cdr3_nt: TGTGCCAGCAGCGTACAGGGAAGGGAGACCCAGTACTTC

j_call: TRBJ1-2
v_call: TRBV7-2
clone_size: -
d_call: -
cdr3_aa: CASSLKVRDYGYTF
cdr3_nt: TGTGCCAGCAGCTTAAAAGTCCGCGACTATGGCTACACCTTC

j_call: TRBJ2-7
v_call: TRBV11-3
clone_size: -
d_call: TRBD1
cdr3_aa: CASSLERDRGYEQYF
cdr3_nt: TGTGCCAGCAGCTTAGAACGGGACAGGGGGTACGAGCAGTACTTC

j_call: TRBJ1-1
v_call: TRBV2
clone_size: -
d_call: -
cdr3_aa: CASSELDRMNTEAFF
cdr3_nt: TGTGCCAGCAGTGAGCTAGACAGAATGAACACTGAAGCTTTCTTT

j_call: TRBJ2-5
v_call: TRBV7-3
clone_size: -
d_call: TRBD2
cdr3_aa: CASSLSPPGLAETQYF
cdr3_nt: TGTGCCAGCAGCTTATCACCCCCCGGACTAGCAGAGACCCAGTACTTC

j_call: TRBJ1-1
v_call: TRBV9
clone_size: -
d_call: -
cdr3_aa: CASSVEQWDTEAFF
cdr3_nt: TGTGCCAGCAGCGTAGAACAGTGGGACACTGAAGCTTTCTTT

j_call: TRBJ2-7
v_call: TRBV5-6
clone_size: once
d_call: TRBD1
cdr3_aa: CASSSQGPRDEQYF
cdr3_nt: TGTGCCAGCAGCTCACAGGGGCCTCGGGACGAGCAGTACTTC

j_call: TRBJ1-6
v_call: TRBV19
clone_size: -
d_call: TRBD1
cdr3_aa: CASRDTGVLRSPLHF
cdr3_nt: TGTGCCAGTAGGGATACAGGGGTTCTACGGTCACCCCTCCACTTT

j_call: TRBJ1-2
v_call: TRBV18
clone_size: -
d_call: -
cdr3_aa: CASSPPAGYYGYTF
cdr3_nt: TGTGCCAGCTCACCACCGGCAGGGTACTATGGCTACACCTTC

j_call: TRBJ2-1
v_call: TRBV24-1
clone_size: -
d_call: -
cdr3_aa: CATSDLQASRNEQFF
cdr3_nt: TGTGCCACCAGTGATTTGCAAGCTAGCAGGAATGAGCAGTTCTTC

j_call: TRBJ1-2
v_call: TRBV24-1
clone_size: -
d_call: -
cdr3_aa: CATSDLKGDGYTF
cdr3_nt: TGTGCCACCAGTGATTTGAAGGGGGATGGCTACACCTTC

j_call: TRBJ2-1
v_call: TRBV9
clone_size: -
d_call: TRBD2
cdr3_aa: CASSARGSGGAAEQFF
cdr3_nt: TGTGCCAGCAGCGCCCGAGGTAGCGGGGGGGCGGCTGAGCAGTTCTTC

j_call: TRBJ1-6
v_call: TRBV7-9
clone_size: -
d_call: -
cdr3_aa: CASSLVRARNSPLHF
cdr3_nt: TGTGCCAGCAGCTTAGTCAGGGCGCGTAATTCACCCCTCCACTTT

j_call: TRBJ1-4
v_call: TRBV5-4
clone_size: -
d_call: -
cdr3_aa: CASSLGQGGEKLFF
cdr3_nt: TGTGCCAGCAGCTTGGGTCAGGGTGGGGAAAAACTGTTTTTT

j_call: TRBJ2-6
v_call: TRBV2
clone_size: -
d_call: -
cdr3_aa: CASRLGQANVLTF
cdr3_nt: TGTGCCAGCAGGCTTGGACAGGCCAACGTCCTGACTTTC

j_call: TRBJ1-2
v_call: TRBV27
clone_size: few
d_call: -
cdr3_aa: CASSLTGRVVGGYTF
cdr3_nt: TGTGCCAGCAGTTTAACGGGCAGGGTAGTAGGTGGCTACACCTTC

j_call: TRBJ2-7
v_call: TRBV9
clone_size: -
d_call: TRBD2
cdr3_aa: CASSVGGRPDYEQYF
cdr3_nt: TGTGCCAGCAGCGTAGGCGGGAGGCCGGACTACGAGCAGTACTTC

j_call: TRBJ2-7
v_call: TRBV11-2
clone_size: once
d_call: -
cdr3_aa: CASSAYDRAYEQYF
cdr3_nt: TGTGCCAGCAGCGCTTACGACAGAGCCTACGAGCAGTACTTC

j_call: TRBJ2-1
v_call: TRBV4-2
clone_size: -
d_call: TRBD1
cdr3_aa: CASSQVGQGVSYNEQFF
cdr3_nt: TGTGCCAGCAGCCAAGTAGGCCAGGGGGTATCGTACAATGAGCAGTTCTTC

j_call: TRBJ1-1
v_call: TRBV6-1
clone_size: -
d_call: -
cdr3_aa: CASSDYRLNTEAFF
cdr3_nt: TGTGCCAGCAGTGATTACAGATTGAACACTGAAGCTTTCTTT

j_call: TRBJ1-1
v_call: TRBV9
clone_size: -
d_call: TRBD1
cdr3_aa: CASSVEQGAYTEAFF
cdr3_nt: TGTGCCAGCAGCGTAGAGCAGGGGGCATACACTGAAGCTTTCTTT

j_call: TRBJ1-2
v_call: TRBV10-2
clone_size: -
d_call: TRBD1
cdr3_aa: CASEGTGGATNYGYTF
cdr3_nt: TGCGCCAGTGAGGGGACAGGGGGCGCGACTAACTATGGCTACACCTTC

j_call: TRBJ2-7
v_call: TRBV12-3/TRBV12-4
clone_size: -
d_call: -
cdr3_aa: CASSRGEGGEQYF
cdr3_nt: TGTGCCAGCAGTCGGGGGGAAGGGGGCGAGCAGTACTTC

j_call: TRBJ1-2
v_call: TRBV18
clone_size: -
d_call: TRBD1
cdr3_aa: CASSPPLINDRDDGYTF
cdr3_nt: TGTGCCAGCTCACCACCCTTGATCAACGACAGGGATGATGGCTACACCTTC

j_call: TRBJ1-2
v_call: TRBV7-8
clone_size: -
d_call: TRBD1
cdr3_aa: CASSPSWTGDYGYTF
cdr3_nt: TGTGCCAGCAGCCCTTCCTGGACAGGGGACTATGGCTACACCTTC

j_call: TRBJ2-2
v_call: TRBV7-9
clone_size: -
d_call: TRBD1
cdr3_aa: CASSWRTGDVGELFF
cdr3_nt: TGTGCCAGCAGCTGGAGGACAGGGGACGTCGGGGAGCTGTTTTTT

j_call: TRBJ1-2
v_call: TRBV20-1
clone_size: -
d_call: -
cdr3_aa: CSASMAGNAYGYTF
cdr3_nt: TGCAGTGCTAGTATGGCAGGGAATGCCTATGGCTACACCTTC

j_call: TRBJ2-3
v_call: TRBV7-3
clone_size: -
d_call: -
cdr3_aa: CASNTEGDTQYF
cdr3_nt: TGTGCCAGCAATACCGAGGGAGATACGCAGTATTTT

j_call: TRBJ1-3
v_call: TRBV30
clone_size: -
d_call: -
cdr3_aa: CAWSGIWSTIYF
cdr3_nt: TGTGCCTGGAGTGGGATATGGAGCACCATATATTTT

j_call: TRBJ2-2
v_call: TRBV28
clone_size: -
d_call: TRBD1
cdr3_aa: CASSLGRGPTNTGELFF
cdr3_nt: TGTGCCAGCAGTTTAGGCAGGGGGCCTACTAACACCGGGGAGCTGTTTTTT

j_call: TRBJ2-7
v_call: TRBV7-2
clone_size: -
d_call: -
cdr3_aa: CASSPMGGRNEQYF
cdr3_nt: TGTGCCAGCAGCCCCATGGGGGGTCGGAACGAGCAGTACTTC